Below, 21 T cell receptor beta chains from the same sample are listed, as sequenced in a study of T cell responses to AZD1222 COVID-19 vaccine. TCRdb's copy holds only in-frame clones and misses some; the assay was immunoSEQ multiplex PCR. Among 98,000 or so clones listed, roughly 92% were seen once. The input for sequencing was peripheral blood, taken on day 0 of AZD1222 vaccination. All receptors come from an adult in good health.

The CDR3: CASSSALSQPQHF. Here the CDR3 DNA reads TGTGCCAGCAGTTCGGCCTTGAGTCAGCCCCAGCATTTT. The chain has TRBV28 and TRBJ1-5; no clear D. There are 13 residues in the CDR3. Germline V CDR1 and CDR2: MDHEN, SYDVKM. Trimming pared 4 bases from V and 6 bases from J, leaving 10 bases between.

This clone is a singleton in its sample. This chain's CDR3 is CASSLGRDTQYF. CDR3 DNA sequence: TGTGCCAGCAGCTTGGGGAGGGATACGCAGTATTTT. The chain is built from TRBV7-9 and TRBJ2-3, with D possibly matching TRBD2 (6 bases). Trimming left V 3 bases short and J 6 bases short, with 7 bases between. The CDR3 has 12 amino acids. CDR1 is SEHNR and CDR2 is FQNEAQ in the germline V gene (reference sequence). The full variable domain, completed using reference TRBV7-9 and TRBJ2-3, is DTGVSQNPRHKITKRGQNVTFRCDPISEHNRLYWYRQTLGQGPEFLTYFQNEAQLEKSRLLSDRFSAERPKGSFSTLEIQRTEQGDSAMYLCASSLGRDTQYFGPGTRLTVL.

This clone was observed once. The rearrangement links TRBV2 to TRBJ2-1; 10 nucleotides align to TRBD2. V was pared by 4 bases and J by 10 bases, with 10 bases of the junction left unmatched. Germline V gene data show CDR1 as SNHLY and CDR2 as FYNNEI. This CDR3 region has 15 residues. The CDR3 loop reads CASSVRASGGFEQFF. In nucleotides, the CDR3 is TGTGCCAGCAGTGTTCGGGCTAGCGGGGGATTCGAGCAGTTCTTC.

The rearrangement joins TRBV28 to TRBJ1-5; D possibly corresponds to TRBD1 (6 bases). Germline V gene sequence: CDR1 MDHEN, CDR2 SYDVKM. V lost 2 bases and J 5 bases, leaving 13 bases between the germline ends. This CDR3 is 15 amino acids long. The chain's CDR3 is CASSLGGAGDQPQHF. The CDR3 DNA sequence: TGTGCCAGCAGTTTAGGGGGGGCGGGGGATCAGCCCCAGCATTTT.

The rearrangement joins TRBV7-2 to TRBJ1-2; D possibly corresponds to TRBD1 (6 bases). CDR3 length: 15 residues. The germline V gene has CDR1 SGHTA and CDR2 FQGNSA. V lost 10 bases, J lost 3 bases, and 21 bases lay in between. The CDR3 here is CATRLGGGVDYGYTF. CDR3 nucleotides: TGTGCCACCCGCCTGGGGGGGGGCGTCGACTATGGCTACACCTTC.

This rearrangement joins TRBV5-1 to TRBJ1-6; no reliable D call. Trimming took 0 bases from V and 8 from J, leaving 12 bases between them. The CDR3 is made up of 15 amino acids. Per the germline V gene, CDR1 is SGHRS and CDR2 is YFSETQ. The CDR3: CASSLALRGYSPLHF. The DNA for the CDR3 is TGCGCCAGCAGCTTGGCTCTCCGAGGTTATTCACCCCTCCACTTT.

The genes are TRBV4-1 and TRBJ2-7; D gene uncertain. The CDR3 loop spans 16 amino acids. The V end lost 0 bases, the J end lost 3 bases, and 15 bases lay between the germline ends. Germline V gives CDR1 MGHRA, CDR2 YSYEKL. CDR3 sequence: CASSQDGSVNLYEQYF. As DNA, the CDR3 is TGCGCCAGCAGCCAAGATGGGTCCGTGAACCTCTACGAGCAGTACTTC.

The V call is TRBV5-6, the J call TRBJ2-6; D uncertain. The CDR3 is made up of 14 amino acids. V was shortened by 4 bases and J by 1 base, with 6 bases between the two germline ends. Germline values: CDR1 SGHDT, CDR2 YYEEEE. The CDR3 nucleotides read TGTGCCAGCAGCCCTTGGTCTGGGGCCAACGTCCTGACTTTC. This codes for CASSPWSGANVLTF.

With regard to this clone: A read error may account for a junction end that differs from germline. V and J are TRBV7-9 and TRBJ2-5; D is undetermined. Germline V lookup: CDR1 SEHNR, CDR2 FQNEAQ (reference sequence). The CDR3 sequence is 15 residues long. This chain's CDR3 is CASSPMVSFLEAQYF. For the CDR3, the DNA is TGTGCCAGCAGCCCAATGGTTTCCTTTTTAGAGGCCCAGTACTTC.

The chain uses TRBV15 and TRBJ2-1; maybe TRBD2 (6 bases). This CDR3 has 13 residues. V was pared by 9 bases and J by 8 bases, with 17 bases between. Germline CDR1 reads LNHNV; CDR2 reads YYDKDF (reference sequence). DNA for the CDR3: TGTGCCACGGGGAGAGAGACGGGGGATGAGCAGTTCTTC. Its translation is CATGRETGDEQFF.

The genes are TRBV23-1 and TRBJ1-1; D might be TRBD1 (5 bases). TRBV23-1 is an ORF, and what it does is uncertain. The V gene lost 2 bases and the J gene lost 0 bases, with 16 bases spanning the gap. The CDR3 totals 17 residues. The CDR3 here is CASSQGTLGGVNTEAFF. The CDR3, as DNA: TGCGCCAGCAGTCAAGGGACTCTCGGGGGGGTGAACACTGAAGCTTTCTTT.

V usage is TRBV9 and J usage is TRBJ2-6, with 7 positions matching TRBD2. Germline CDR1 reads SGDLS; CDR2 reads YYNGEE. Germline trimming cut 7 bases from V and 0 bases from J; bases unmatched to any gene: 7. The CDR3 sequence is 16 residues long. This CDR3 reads CASRGRESSGANVLTF. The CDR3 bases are TGTGCCAGCCGAGGGAGGGAGAGCTCTGGGGCCAACGTCCTGACTTTC.

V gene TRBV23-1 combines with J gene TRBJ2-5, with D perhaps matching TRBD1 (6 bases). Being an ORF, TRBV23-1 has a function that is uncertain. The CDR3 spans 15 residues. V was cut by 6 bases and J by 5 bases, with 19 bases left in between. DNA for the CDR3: TGCGCCAGCAGACTACAGGGAGTGATTCAGGAGACCCAGTACTTC. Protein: CASRLQGVIQETQYF.

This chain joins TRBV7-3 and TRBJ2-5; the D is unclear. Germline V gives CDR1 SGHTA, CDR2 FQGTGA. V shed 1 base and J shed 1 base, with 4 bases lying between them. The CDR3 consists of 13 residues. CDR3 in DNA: TGTGCCAGCAGCTTAAGGGCCCAAGAGACCCAGTACTTC. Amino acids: CASSLRAQETQYF.

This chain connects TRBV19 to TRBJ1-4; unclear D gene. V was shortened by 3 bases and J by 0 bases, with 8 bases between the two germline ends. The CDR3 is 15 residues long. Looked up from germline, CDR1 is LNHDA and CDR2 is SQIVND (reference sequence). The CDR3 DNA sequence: TGTGCCAGTAGTATCCGACCCTCAACTAATGAAAAACTGTTTTTT. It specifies CASSIRPSTNEKLFF.

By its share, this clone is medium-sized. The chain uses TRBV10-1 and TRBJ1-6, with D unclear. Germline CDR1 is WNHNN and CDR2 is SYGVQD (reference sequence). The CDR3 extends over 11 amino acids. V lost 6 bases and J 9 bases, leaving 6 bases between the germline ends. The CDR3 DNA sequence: TGCGCCAGCAGCGTCCCTTCACCCCTCCACTTT. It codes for CASSVPSPLHF.

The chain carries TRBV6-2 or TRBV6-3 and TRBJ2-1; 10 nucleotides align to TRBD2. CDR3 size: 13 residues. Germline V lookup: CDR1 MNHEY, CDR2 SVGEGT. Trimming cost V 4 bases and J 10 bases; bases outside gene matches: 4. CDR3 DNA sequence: TGTGCCAGCAGTTTTAGCGGGAGGAACGAGCAGTTCTTC. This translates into CASSFSGRNEQFF.

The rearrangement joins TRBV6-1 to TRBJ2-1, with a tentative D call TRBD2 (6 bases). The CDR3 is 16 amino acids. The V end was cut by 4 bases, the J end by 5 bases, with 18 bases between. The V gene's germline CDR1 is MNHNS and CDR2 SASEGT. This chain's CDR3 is CASSASVAGPHNEQFF. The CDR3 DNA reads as TGTGCCAGCAGTGCCTCGGTGGCGGGACCCCACAATGAGCAGTTCTTC.

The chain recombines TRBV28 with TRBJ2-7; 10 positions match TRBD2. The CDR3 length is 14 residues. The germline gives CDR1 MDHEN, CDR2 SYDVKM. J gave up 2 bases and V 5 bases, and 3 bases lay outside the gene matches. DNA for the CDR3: TGTGCCAGCAGTGTCGGGACTAGCGCCTACGAGCAGTACTTC. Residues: CASSVGTSAYEQYF.

For the CDR3, the DNA is TGCGCCAGCAGCCCCTACAACACCGGGGAGCTGTTTTTT. It codes for CASSPYNTGELFF. The V and J genes are TRBV5-1 and TRBJ2-2; D is unresolved. The CDR3 consists of 13 residues. The germline V and J ends were trimmed by 4 bases and 2 bases, with 6 bases remaining between them. Germline CDR1 reads SGHRS; CDR2 reads YFSETQ.

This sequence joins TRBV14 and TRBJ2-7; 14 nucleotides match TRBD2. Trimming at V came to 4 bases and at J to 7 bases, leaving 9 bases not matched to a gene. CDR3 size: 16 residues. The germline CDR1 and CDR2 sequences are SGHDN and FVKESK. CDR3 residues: CASSRAGLAGAREQYF. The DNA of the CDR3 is TGTGCCAGCAGCCGAGCGGGACTAGCGGGAGCCCGGGAGCAGTACTTC.